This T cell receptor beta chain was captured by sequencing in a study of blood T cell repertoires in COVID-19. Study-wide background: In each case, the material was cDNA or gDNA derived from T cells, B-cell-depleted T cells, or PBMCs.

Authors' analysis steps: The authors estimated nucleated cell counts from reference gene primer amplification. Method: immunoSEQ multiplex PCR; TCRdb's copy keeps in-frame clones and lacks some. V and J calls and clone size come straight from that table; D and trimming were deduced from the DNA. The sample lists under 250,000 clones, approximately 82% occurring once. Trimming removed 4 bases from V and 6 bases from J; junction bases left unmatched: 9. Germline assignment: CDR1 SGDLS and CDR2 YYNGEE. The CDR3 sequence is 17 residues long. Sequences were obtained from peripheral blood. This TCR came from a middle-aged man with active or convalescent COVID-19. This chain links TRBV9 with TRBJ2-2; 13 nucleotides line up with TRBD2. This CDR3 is CASSPTSGGPGAGELFF. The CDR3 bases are TGTGCCAGCAGCCCGACTAGCGGGGGGCCAGGTGCCGGGGAGCTGTTTTTT.